This entry features one TCR beta chain sequence. Antigen specificity is unknown. Method: immunoSEQ multiplex PCR; TCRdb's copy keeps in-frame clones and lacks some. The table has approximately 2,000,000 clones, just under 95% seen once; the top ten hold around 0.35%. This entry belongs to a study of shared clonotypes between healthy human individuals. Study at large: Three plates were used per donor for CD4 naive, three for CD4 memory, two for CD8 naive and one for CD8 memory.

V was pared by 3 bases and J by 6 bases, with 7 bases between. The CDR3 covers 12 residues. CDR1 and CDR2 (germline): SEHNR, FQNEAQ (reference sequence). Study results and caveats: Donor scarcity curtailed the genetic and exposure-history diversity represented herein.

The chain carries TRBV7-9 and TRBJ2-3; a weak D match, TRBD1 (5 bases). Sequenced material: naive CD4+ T cells from PBMCs. Described subset: CD45RA+ positively selected. The origin of this receptor is a man younger than 30 in good health. Some clones in this sample may be carry-over from other donors' samples. CDR3 amino acids: CASSLTDDTQYF. Here the CDR3 DNA reads TGTGCCAGCAGCTTGACAGATGATACGCAGTATTTT.